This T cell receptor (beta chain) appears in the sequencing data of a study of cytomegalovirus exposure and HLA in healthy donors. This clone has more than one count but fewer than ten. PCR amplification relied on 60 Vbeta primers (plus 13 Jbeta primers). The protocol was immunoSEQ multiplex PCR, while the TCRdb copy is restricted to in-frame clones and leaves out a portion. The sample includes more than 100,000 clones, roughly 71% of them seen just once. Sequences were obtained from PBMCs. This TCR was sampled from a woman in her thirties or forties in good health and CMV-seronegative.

CDR3 bases: TGCAGCGTTGGACAGGGGGAGGGTCAGCCCCAGCATTTT. Its translation is CSVGQGEGQPQHF. V is TRBV29-1 and J is TRBJ1-5; TRBD1 matches 9 bases. Germline trimming cut 4 bases from V and 6 bases from J; bases unmatched to any gene: 4. Per germline, CDR1 SQVTM and CDR2 ANQGSEA. The CDR3 is 13 residues long.